The 4 T cell receptor beta chains in this list originate from one sample, sequenced in a study of blood T cell repertoires in COVID-19. Only in-frame clones appear in the TCRdb table, and some are missing; sequencing was by immunoSEQ multiplex PCR. The data contain some 220,000 clones, 65% to 90% of them singletons. The sequenced material came from peripheral blood. These receptor sequences come from a woman aged 70-85 years with COVID-19, enrolled during active disease.

The rearrangement uses TRBV12-5 and TRBJ2-5, with 12 positions matching TRBD2. Germline assignment: CDR1 LGHNT and CDR2 FRNRAP. The CDR3 consists of 14 residues. The trim removed 6 bases at V and 4 bases at J, leaving 3 bases unmatched. Here the CDR3 DNA reads TGTGCTAGTGGACGGACTAGCGGGGTAGAGACCCAGTACTTC. Its translation: CASGRTSGVETQYF.

The chain uses TRBV7-9 and TRBJ1-4; D gene ambiguous. The CDR3 sequence is 15 residues long. Deletions cut 1 base from V and 4 bases from J, with 10 bases between. The germline V gene encodes CDR1 SEHNR and CDR2 FQNEAQ (reference sequence). CDR3 protein: CASSLENSFNEKLFF. For the CDR3, the DNA is TGTGCCAGCAGCTTAGAGAACAGCTTTAATGAAAAACTGTTTTTT.

The rearrangement joins TRBV5-1 to TRBJ2-5, with 12 bases aligning to TRBD1. Germline CDR1 reads SGHRS; CDR2 reads YFSETQ. J gave up 5 bases and V 4 bases, and 9 bases lay outside the gene matches. CDR3 length: 16 residues. CDR3 coding DNA: TGCGCCAGCAGCGCAACCGGGACAGGGGGCGCCGAGACCCAGTACTTC. Translation gives CASSATGTGGAETQYF.

The genes are TRBV7-3 and TRBJ1-6; the D gene is possibly TRBD1 (5 bases). This CDR3 is built from 17 residues. CDR1 is SGHTA and CDR2 is FQGTGA in the germline V gene. V was shortened by 2 bases and J by 7 bases, with 18 bases between the two germline ends. The chain's CDR3 is CASSLLGRGGGNSPLHF. The CDR3 DNA sequence: TGTGCCAGCAGCTTATTGGGTCGGGGGGGTGGAAATTCACCCCTCCACTTT.